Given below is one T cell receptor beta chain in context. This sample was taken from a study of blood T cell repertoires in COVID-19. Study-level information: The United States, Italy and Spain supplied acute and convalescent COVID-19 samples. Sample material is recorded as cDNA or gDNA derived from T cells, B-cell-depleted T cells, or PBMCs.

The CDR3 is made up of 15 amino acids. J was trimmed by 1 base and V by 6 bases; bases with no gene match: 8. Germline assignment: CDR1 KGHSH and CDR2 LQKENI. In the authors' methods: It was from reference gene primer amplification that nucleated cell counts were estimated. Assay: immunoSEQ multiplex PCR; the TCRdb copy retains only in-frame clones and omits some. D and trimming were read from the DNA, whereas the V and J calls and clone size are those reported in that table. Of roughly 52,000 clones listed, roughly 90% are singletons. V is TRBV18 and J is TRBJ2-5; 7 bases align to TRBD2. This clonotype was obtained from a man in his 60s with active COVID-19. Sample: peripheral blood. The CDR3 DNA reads TGTGCCAGCTCCCCGCCACTAGCGATCCAAGAGACCCAGTACTTC. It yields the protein CASSPPLAIQETQYF.